Following are 21 T cell receptor beta chains from one sample sequenced in a study of CD8+ T cells in alopecia areata. Sequencing used cDNA as its template, made by extracting RNA and reverse transcribing it. The table came from immunoSEQ multiplex PCR; TCRdb's copy has only in-frame clones and leaves some out. The sample gives about 140,000 clones, around 86% of which show up once; less than 15% is in the top ten. Stated treatment: oral pan-JAK inhibitor, 5-10 mg twice daily. The starting material was CD8+ T cells sorted from blood, obtained at week 4, from a patient treated with tofacitinib. The receptors stem from a human donor with alopecia areata.

This sequence joins TRBV15 and TRBJ2-3; 9 bases are shared with TRBD2. Looked up from germline, CDR1 is LNHNV and CDR2 is YYDKDF (reference sequence). J was trimmed by 2 bases and V by 0 bases; bases with no gene match: 6. The CDR3 covers 17 residues. CDR3 sequence: CATSRDLAGDLTDTQYF. The CDR3 nucleotides are TGTGCCACCAGCAGAGATTTAGCGGGGGACCTCACAGATACGCAGTATTTT. The entire variable domain, with the rest obtained from reference TRBV15 and TRBJ2-3, is as follows: DAMVIQNPRYQVTQFGKPVTLSCSQTLNHNVMYWYQQKSSQAPKLLFHYYDKDFNNEADTPDNFQSRRPNTSFCFLDIRSPGLGDTAMYLCATSRDLAGDLTDTQYFGPGTRLTVL.

This clone was seen a single time. V gene TRBV7-9 combines with J gene TRBJ2-7; D might be TRBD1 (6 bases). V lost 3 bases and J lost 4, with 13 bases in between. The CDR3 is 14 residues long. Germline values: CDR1 SEHNR, CDR2 FQNEAQ (reference sequence). The CDR3 sequence is CASSFTQGWYEQYF. The CDR3 DNA follows: TGTGCCAGCAGCTTCACACAGGGATGGTACGAGCAGTACTTC. The complete variable domain, with remaining parts taken from reference TRBV7-9 and TRBJ2-7, reads DTGVSQNPRHKITKRGQNVTFRCDPISEHNRLYWYRQTLGQGPEFLTYFQNEAQLEKSRLLSDRFSAERPKGSFSTLEIQRTEQGDSAMYLCASSFTQGWYEQYFGPGTRLTVT.

The chain carries TRBV6-4 and TRBJ2-1; 7 bases are a match to TRBD2. Germline CDR1 MRHNA, CDR2 SNTAGT. The V gene end was trimmed by 2 bases and the J gene end by 4 bases; junction bases not matched to a gene: 2. This CDR3 is 14 amino acids long. The CDR3 coding sequence is TGTGCCAGCAGTGACGGGAGGGGTTACAATGAGCAGTTCTTC. Amino acid sequence: CASSDGRGYNEQFF.

In nucleotides, the CDR3 is TGCGCCAGCAGCCAGTATCAAGGTAGACTAGCGGGAGGGAAAACAGATACGCAGTATTTT. It yields the protein CASSQYQGRLAGGKTDTQYF. This chain uses TRBV4-1 with TRBJ2-3; TRBD2 agrees at 14 bases. CDR1 is MGHRA, CDR2 YSYEKL, per germline. This CDR3 has 20 residues. Losses at the gene ends were 3 bases for V and 3 bases for J; bases not matched to a gene: 14.

V is TRBV30 and J is TRBJ2-7, with 9 bases matching TRBD1. This CDR3 comprises 14 residues. V dropped 1 base and J dropped 5; count of bases not matched to a gene: 6. Germline V lookup: CDR1 GTSNPN, CDR2 SVGIG (reference sequence). The CDR3 here is CAWSEGQGIDEQYF. In DNA form, the CDR3 reads TGTGCCTGGAGTGAGGGACAGGGAATCGACGAGCAGTACTTC.

This sequence joins TRBV19 and TRBJ1-1, with D tentatively TRBD1 (5 bases). This CDR3 contains 13 residues. Per germline, CDR1 LNHDA and CDR2 SQIVND (reference sequence). Trimming pared 3 bases from V and 4 bases from J, leaving 9 bases between. CDR3 in amino acids: CASSIAGTTEAFF. The CDR3 nucleotides read TGTGCCAGTAGTATTGCAGGGACCACTGAAGCTTTCTTT.

The chain is built from TRBV27 and TRBJ2-2, with D maybe TRBD1 (6 bases). The CDR3 sequence is 14 residues long. CDR1 MNHEY and CDR2 SMNVEV come from the germline V gene (reference sequence). Trimming took 6 bases from V and 0 from J, leaving 8 bases between them. CDR3 sequence: CASSDRPNTGELFF. Written as DNA, the CDR3 is TGTGCCAGCAGCGACAGGCCGAACACCGGGGAGCTGTTTTTT.

This chain links TRBV30 with TRBJ2-3; 7 nucleotides align to TRBD1. The CDR3 is 14 residues long. Germline V gives CDR1 GTSNPN, CDR2 SVGIG (reference sequence). Losses at the gene ends were 0 bases for V and 5 bases for J; bases not matched to a gene: 5. The CDR3 region is CAWSVPSGGDTQYF. For the CDR3, the DNA is TGTGCCTGGAGTGTACCGTCAGGGGGAGATACGCAGTATTTT.

The rearrangement joins TRBV29-1 to TRBJ2-7; the match to TRBD2 covers 10 bases. The V gene end was trimmed by 5 bases and the J gene end by 4 bases; junction bases not matched to a gene: 2. CDR1 and CDR2 (germline): SQVTM, ANQGSEA. The CDR3 runs to 12 residues. CDR3 sequence (DNA): TGCAGCGTTCGGACTAGCGGATACGAGCAGTACTTC. It yields the protein CSVRTSGYEQYF.

This sequence joins TRBV27 and TRBJ2-7, with D possibly called TRBD1 or TRBD2 (5 bases each). Deletions cut 5 bases from V and 3 bases from J, with 17 bases between. The germline V gene has CDR1 MNHEY and CDR2 SMNVEV (reference sequence). The CDR3 covers 15 residues. The CDR3 DNA is TGTGCCAGCAGTCCAAGCCGGGACGTATACTACGAGCAGTACTTC. It translates to CASSPSRDVYYEQYF.

This clone was seen more than once but under ten times. This rearrangement joins TRBV29-1 to TRBJ2-7, with 11 bases identical to TRBD1. Germline V lookup: CDR1 SQVTM, CDR2 ANQGSEA. V trimming: 7 bases; J trimming: 4 bases; junction bases outside the gene matches: 6. This CDR3 contains 13 residues. The CDR3, as DNA: TGCAGCGCGTGGGGGACAGGGGGGTACGAGCAGTACTTC. Its protein is CSAWGTGGYEQYF.

The chain uses TRBV9 and TRBJ2-3; no firm D call. Trimming left V 4 bases short and J 2 bases short, with 5 bases between. CDR1 and CDR2 from the germline V gene are SGDLS and YYNGEE. This CDR3 is built from 12 residues. The CDR3 reads CASSQFTDTQYF. The CDR3 DNA is TGTGCCAGCAGCCAGTTCACAGATACGCAGTATTTT.

The chain couples TRBV7-9 to TRBJ1-3; TRBD1 matches 7 bases. From germline, CDR1 is SEHNR and CDR2 FQNEAQ (reference sequence). The junction had 16 bases not matched to a gene; V was cut back by 5 bases and J by 6 bases. This CDR3 comprises 17 residues. The CDR3, as DNA: TGTGCCAGCAGCCCCTCCCTAATGACAGGGACTGAAAACACCATATATTTT. It is translated as CASSPSLMTGTENTIYF.

This chain joins TRBV30 and TRBJ2-6, with D possibly TRBD1 on 6 matching bases. The germline CDR1 and CDR2 sequences are GTSNPN and SVGIG (reference sequence). The CDR3 contains 14 residues. Trimming cost V 4 bases and J 4 bases, with 11 bases left between them. As DNA, the CDR3 is TGTGCCTGGATGGGGGCGGGCGGGGCCAACGTCCTGACTTTC. The encoded protein is CAWMGAGGANVLTF.

This chain connects TRBV19 to TRBJ2-7; TRBD2 is a possible D gene (5 bases). Trimming shortened V by 1 base and J by 3 bases, and 10 bases separated the two germline ends. Germline CDR1 reads LNHDA; CDR2 reads SQIVND (reference sequence). This CDR3 has 14 residues. CDR3 sequence (DNA): TGTGCCAGTAGTATAGCTGGACTCAACTACGAGCAGTACTTC. Protein product: CASSIAGLNYEQYF.

In DNA, the CDR3 is TGTGCCAGCAGCTTAGCGCTGGAAAATGAGCAGTTCTTC. This translates into CASSLALENEQFF. This chain links TRBV7-7 with TRBJ2-1; D uncertain. Trimming took off 0 bases at V and 7 bases at J, with 7 bases between the two ends. Germline CDR1 SSHAT, CDR2 FNYEAQ (reference sequence). CDR3 length: 13 amino acids.

The chain employs TRBV18 and TRBJ2-1, with D uncertain. There are 12 residues in the CDR3. CDR1 and CDR2 (germline): KGHSH, LQKENI. Trimming pared 2 bases from V and 7 bases from J, leaving 6 bases between. Here the CDR3 reads CASSPSGNEQFF. DNA for the CDR3: TGTGCCAGCTCACCATCAGGTAATGAGCAGTTCTTC.

The chain employs TRBV5-4 and TRBJ2-7; 8 bases fit TRBD1. V gave up 2 bases and J gave up 5 bases; unmatched junction bases: 3. Germline values: CDR1 SGHNT, CDR2 YYREEE (reference sequence). The CDR3 covers 13 residues. The CDR3 spells CASSFRTGNEQYF. The CDR3 coding sequence is TGTGCCAGCAGCTTCCGGACAGGGAACGAGCAGTACTTC.

The chain combines TRBV7-3 with TRBJ2-5; D is possibly TRBD2 (6 bases). The CDR3 loop spans 15 amino acids. Germline V gives CDR1 SGHTA, CDR2 FQGTGA. The germline V and J ends were trimmed by 2 bases and 4 bases, with 14 bases remaining between them. CDR3 sequence (DNA): TGTGCCAGCAGCTTATATCCGGGAGCTGGAGAGACCCAGTACTTC. Translated: CASSLYPGAGETQYF. The full variable domain, in which reference TRBV7-3 and TRBJ2-5 provide the parts outside the CDR3, is GAGVSQTPSNKVTEKGKYVELRCDPISGHTALYWYRQSLGQGPEFLIYFQGTGAADDSGLPNDRFFAVRPEGSVSTLKIQRTERGDSAVYLCASSLYPGAGETQYFGPGTRLLVL.

This clone has a handful of counts. This sequence joins TRBV27 and TRBJ2-2; a possible D gene is TRBD2 (5 bases). The CDR3 is 13 amino acids. From germline, CDR1 is MNHEY and CDR2 SMNVEV (reference sequence). The V gene lost 2 bases and the J gene lost 4 bases, with 5 bases spanning the gap. CDR3 sequence reads: CASSLSGTGELFF. The CDR3 DNA reads TGTGCCAGCAGTTTAAGCGGCACCGGGGAGCTGTTTTTT.

As to this clone: The sample holds other DNA sequences that translate to the same CDR3. The J gene is TRBJ2-3, the V gene TRBV2; 12 positions agree with TRBD2. The CDR3 is 17 residues long. CDR1 SNHLY and CDR2 FYNNEI come from the germline V gene. V was pared by 6 bases and J by 5 bases, with 12 bases of the junction left unmatched. The CDR3 loop reads CASSTPGLAGSGDTQYF. CDR3 sequence (DNA): TGTGCCAGCAGCACTCCGGGACTAGCGGGTTCAGGAGATACGCAGTATTTT.